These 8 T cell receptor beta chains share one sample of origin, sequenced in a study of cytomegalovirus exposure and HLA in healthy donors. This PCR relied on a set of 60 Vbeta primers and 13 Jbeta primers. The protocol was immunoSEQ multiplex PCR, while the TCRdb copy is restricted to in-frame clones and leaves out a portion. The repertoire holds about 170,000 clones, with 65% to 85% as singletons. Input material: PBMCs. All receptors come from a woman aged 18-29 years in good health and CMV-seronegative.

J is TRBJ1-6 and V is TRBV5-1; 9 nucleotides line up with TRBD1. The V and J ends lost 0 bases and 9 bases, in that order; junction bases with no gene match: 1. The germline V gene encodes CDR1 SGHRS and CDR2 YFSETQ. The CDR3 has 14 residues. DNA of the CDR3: TGCGCCAGCAGCTTGGGGGGACAGGGTTCACCCCTCCACTTT. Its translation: CASSLGGQGSPLHF. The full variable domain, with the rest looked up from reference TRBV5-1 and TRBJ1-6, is KAGVTQTPRYLIKTRGQQVTLSCSPISGHRSVSWYQQTPGQGLQFLFEYFSETQRNKGNFPGRFSGRQFSNSRSEMNVSTLELGDSALYLCASSLGGQGSPLHFGNGTRLTVT.

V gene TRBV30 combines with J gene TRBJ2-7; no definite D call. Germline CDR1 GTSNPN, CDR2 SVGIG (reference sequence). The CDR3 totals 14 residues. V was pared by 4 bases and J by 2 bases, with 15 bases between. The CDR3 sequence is CAWMTGSLAYEQYF. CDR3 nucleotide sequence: TGTGCCTGGATGACGGGTAGTTTGGCCTACGAGCAGTACTTC.

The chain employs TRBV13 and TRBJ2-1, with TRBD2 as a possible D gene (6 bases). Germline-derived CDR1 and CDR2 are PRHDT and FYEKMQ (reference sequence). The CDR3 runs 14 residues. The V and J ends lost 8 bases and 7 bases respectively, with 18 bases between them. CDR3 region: CASGARVAENEQFF. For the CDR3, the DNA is TGTGCCAGCGGGGCGAGAGTAGCGGAAAATGAGCAGTTCTTC.

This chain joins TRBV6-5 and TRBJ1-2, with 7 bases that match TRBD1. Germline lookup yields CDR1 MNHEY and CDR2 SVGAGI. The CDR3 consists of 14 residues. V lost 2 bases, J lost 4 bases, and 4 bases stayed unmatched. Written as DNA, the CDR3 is TGTGCCAGCAGTTACCGGGACAGTTTCTATGGCTACACCTTC. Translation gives CASSYRDSFYGYTF.

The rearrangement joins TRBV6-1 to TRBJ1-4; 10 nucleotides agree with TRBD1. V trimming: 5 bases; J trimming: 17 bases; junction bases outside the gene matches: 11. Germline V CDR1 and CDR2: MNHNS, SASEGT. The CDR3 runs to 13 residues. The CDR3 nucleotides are TGTGCCAGCAGTCTGGGGACAGGGGATCCCTTTTTTTTT. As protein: CASSLGTGDPFFF.

For the CDR3, the DNA is TGTGCCAGCAGCTACCACGACAGGACCCAACATAGCAATCAGCCCCAGCATTTT. Protein sequence: CASSYHDRTQHSNQPQHF. The V and J genes are TRBV12-1 and TRBJ1-5; the table's D call, TRBD1, has no DNA check behind it. TRBV12-1 is noted as a pseudogene. The CDR3 loop spans 18 amino acids.

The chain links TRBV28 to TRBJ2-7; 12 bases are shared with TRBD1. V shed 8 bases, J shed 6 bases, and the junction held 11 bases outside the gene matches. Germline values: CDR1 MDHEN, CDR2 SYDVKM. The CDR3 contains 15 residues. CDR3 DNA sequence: TGTGCCAGCTTCTTGGGGGGGACAGGGGGCGGCGAGCAGTACTTC. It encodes CASFLGGTGGGEQYF. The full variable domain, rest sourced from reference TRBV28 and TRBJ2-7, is DVKVTQSSRYLVKRTGEKVFLECVQDMDHENMFWYRQDPGLGLRLIYFSYDVKMKEKGDIPEGYSVSREKKERFSLILESASTNQTSMYLCASFLGGTGGGEQYFGPGTRLTVT.

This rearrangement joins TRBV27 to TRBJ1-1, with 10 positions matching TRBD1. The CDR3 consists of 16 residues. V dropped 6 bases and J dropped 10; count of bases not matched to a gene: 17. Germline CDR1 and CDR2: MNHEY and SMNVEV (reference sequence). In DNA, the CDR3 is TGTGCCAGCAGGCCGGGACAGGGGACCCCATGGTTGAGAGCTTTCTTT. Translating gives CASRPGQGTPWLRAFF.